Included here is one T cell receptor (beta chain) sequence, with context. The data derive from a study of blood T cell repertoires in COVID-19. The CDR3 loop spans 16 amino acids. Germline V gives CDR1 LNHDA, CDR2 SQIVND (reference sequence). With 3 bases clipped from V and 0 bases from J, the junction kept 7 bases outside the gene matches. In the original workflow: Nucleated cell number was recorded as an estimate derived from reference gene primer amplification. The protocol was immunoSEQ multiplex PCR, while the TCRdb copy is restricted to in-frame clones and leaves out a portion. The D gene and trimming were derived from the DNA, and the V and J assignments and clone size from that table. The top ten clones hold roughly 1.1% of a sample with roughly 180,000 clones, roughly 84% of them seen once.

V is TRBV19 and J is TRBJ1-2, with TRBD1 identical over 7 bases. The specimen sequenced was peripheral blood. The TCR sequence derives from a man aged 60 to 69 who had recovered from COVID-19. The CDR3, as DNA: TGTGCCAGTAGTATTGGGGGGACAGTTGCTAACTATGGCTACACCTTC. Residues: CASSIGGTVANYGYTF.